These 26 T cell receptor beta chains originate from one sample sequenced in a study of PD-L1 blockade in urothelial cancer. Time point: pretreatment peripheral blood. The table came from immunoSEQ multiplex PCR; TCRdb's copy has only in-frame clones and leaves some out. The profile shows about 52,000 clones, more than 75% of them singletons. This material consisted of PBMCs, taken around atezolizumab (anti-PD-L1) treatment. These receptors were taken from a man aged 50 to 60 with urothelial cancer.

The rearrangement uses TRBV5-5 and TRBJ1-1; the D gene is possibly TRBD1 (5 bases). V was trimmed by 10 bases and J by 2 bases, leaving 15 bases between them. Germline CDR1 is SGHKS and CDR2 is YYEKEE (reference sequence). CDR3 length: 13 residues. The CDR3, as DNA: TGTGCCTCCGGGCGGGGGATCAACACTGAAGCTTTCTTT. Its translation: CASGRGINTEAFF.

CDR3 in DNA: TGTGCCAGCAGCTCGGGACTAGCGGGTGCCTACAATGAGCAGTTCTTC. Translating gives CASSSGLAGAYNEQFF. The chain recombines TRBV9 with TRBJ2-1; 12 nucleotides agree with TRBD2. V lost 4 bases to trimming and J lost 2 bases; unmatched junction nucleotides: 4. Germline V gene data show CDR1 as SGDLS and CDR2 as YYNGEE. The CDR3 length is 16 residues.

CDR3 sequence (DNA): TGTGCCAGTAGCCCCTGGGGACAGGGGTTCGAAAAACTGTTTTTT. This translates into CASSPWGQGFEKLFF. The chain couples TRBV19 to TRBJ1-4, with 10 bases fitting TRBD1. V gave up 6 bases and J gave up 8 bases; unmatched junction bases: 9. CDR3 length: 15 amino acids. Germline V gene sequence: CDR1 LNHDA, CDR2 SQIVND (reference sequence). The full variable domain, rest sourced from reference TRBV19 and TRBJ1-4, is DGGITQSPKYLFRKEGQNVTLSCEQNLNHDAMYWYRQDPGQGLRLIYYSQIVNDFQKGDIAEGYSVSREKKESFPLTVTSAQKNPTAFYLCASSPWGQGFEKLFFGSGTQLSVL.

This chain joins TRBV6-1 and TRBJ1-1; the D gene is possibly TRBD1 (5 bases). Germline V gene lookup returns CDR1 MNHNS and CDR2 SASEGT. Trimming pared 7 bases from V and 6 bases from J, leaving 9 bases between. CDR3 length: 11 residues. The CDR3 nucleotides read TGTGCCAGCACGGGGGTGGCTGAAGCTTTCTTT. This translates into CASTGVAEAFF.

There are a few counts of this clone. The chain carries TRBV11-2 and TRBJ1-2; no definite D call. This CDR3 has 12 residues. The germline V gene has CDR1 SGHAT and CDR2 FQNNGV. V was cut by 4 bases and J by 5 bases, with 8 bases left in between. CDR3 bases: TGTGCCAGCAGCTCTAGACGTTATGGCTACACCTTC. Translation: CASSSRRYGYTF.

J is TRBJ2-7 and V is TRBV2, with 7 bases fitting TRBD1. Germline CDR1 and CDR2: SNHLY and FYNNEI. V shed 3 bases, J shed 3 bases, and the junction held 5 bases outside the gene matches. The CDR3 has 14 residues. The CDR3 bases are TGTGCCAGCAGTGAGAAGGGGGCTGTCTACGAGCAGTACTTC. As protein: CASSEKGAVYEQYF.

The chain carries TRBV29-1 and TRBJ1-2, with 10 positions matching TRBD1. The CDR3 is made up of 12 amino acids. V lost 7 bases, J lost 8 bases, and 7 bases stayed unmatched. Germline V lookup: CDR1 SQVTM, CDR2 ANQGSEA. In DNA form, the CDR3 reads TGCAGCGCTATGGGACAGGGGTACGGCTACACCTTC. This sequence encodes CSAMGQGYGYTF.

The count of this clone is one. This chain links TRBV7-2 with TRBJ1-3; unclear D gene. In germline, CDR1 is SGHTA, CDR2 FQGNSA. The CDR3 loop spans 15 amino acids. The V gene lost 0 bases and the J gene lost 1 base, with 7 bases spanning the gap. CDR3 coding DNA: TGTGCCAGCAGCTTAGCGAGGTTATCTGGAAACACCATATATTTT. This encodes CASSLARLSGNTIYF.

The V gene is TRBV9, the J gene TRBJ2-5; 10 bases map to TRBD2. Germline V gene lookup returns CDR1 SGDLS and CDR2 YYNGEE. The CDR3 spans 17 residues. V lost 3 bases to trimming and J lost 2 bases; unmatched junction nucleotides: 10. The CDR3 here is CASSAGLAGGGQETQYF. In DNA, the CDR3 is TGTGCCAGCAGCGCCGGATTAGCGGGAGGAGGACAAGAGACCCAGTACTTC.

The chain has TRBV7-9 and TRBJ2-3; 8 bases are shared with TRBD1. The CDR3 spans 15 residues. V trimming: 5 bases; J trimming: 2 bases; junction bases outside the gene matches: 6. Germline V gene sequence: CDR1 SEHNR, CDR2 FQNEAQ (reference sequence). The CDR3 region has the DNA TGTGCCAGCAGCGACTGGGACAGGCTCACAGATACGCAGTATTTT. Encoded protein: CASSDWDRLTDTQYF. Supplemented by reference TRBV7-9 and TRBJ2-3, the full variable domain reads DTGVSQNPRHKITKRGQNVTFRCDPISEHNRLYWYRQTLGQGPEFLTYFQNEAQLEKSRLLSDRFSAERPKGSFSTLEIQRTEQGDSAMYLCASSDWDRLTDTQYFGPGTRLTVL.

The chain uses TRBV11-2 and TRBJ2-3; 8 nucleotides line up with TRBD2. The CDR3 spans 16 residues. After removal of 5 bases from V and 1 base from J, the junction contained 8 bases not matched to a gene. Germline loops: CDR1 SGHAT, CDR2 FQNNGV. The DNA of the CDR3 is TGTGCCAGCAGCCCCCTCACGACTAGCGGCACAGATACGCAGTATTTT. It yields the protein CASSPLTTSGTDTQYF.

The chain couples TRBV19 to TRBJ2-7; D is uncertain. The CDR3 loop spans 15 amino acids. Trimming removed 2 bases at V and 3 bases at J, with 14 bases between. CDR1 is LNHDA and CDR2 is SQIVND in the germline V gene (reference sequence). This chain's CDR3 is CASSISNSLYYEQYF. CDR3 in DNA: TGTGCCAGTAGTATATCGAACTCCCTTTACTACGAGCAGTACTTC.

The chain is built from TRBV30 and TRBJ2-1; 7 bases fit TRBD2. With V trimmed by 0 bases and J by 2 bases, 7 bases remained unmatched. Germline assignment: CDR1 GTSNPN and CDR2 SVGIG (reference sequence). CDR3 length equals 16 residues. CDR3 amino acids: CAWSVLGGGAYNEQFF. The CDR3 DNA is TGTGCCTGGAGTGTACTGGGGGGGGGTGCCTACAATGAGCAGTTCTTC.

CDR3 in amino acids: CASSMVEGAGMKKLFF. CDR3 in DNA: TGTGCCAGTAGTATGGTAGAGGGGGCTGGAATGAAAAAACTGTTTTTT. V gene TRBV19 combines with J gene TRBJ1-4; 7 nucleotides line up with TRBD1. The CDR3 is 16 amino acids. CDR1 and CDR2 from the germline V gene are LNHDA and SQIVND (reference sequence). Trimming at V came to 3 bases and at J to 9 bases, leaving 13 bases not matched to a gene.

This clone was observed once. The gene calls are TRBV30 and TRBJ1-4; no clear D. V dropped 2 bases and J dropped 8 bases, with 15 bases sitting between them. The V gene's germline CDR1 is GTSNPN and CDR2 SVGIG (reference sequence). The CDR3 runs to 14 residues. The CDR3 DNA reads TGTGCCTGGAGTACCGGGAACGGCTGGGAAAAACTGTTTTTT. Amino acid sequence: CAWSTGNGWEKLFF.

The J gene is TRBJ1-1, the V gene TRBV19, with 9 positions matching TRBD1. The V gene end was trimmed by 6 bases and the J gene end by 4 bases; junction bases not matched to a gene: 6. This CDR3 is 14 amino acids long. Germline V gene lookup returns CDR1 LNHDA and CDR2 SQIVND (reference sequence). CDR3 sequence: CASSPGTGITEAFF. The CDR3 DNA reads TGTGCCAGTAGCCCCGGGACAGGGATCACTGAAGCTTTCTTT.

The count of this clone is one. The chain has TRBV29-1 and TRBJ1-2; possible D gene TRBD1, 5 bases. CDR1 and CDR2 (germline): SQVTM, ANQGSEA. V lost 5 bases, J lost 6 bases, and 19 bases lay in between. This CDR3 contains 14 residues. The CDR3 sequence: CSVSRTILGHGYTF. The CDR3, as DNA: TGCAGCGTTTCTAGGACAATATTGGGGCATGGCTACACCTTC.

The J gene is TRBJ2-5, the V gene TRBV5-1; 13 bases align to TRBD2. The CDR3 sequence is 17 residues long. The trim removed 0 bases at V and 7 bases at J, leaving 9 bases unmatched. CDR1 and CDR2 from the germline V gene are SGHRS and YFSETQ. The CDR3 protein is CASSLEGTSGIRATQYF. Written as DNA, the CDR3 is TGCGCCAGCAGCTTGGAAGGGACTAGCGGGATTCGGGCGACCCAGTACTTC.

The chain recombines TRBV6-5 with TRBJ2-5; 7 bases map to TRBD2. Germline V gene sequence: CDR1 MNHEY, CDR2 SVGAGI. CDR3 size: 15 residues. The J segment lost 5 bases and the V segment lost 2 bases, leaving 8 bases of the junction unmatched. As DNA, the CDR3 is TGTGCCAGCAGTTACGGAGCGGGAAGTTCGGAGACCCAGTACTTC. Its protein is CASSYGAGSSETQYF.

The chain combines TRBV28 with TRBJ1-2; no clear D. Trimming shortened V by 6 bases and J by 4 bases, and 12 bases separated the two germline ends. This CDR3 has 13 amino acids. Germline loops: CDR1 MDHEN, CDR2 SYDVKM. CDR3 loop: CASRIRGFYGYTF. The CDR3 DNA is TGTGCCAGCAGGATAAGAGGGTTCTATGGCTACACCTTC.

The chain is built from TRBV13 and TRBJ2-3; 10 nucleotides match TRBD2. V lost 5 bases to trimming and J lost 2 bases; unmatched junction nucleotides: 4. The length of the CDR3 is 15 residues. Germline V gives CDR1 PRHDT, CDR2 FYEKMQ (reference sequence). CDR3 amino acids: CASSPTSGITDTQYF. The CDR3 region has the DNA TGTGCCAGCAGCCCCACTAGCGGGATCACAGATACGCAGTATTTT.

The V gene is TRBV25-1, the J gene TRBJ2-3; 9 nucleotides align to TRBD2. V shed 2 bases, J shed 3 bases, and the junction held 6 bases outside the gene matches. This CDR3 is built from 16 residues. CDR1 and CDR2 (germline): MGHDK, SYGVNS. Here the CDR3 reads CASSETSGLSTDTQYF. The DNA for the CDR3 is TGTGCCAGCAGTGAAACTAGCGGGCTTTCTACAGATACGCAGTATTTT.

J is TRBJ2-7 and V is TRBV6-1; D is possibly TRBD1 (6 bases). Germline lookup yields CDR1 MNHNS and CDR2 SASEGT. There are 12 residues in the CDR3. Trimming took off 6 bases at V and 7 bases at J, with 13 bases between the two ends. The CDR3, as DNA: TGTGCCAGCAGGGTGGGGGCCTGGGAGCAGTACTTC. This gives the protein CASRVGAWEQYF.

Written as DNA, the CDR3 is TGCGCCAGCAGCTTGGAGGGACAGGGTAACCACGAGCAGTACTTC. Encoded protein: CASSLEGQGNHEQYF. The chain links TRBV5-1 to TRBJ2-7; 9 bases are shared with TRBD1. The CDR3 length is 15 residues. CDR1 is SGHRS and CDR2 is YFSETQ in the germline V gene. V lost 0 bases to trimming and J lost 5 bases; unmatched junction nucleotides: 6.

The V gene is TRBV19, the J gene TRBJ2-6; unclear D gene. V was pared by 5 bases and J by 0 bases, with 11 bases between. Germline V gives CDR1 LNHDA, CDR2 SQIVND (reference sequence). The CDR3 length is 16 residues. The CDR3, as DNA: TGTGCCAGTAGTTTAAGACACCTCTCTGGGGCCAACGTCCTGACTTTC. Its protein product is CASSLRHLSGANVLTF.

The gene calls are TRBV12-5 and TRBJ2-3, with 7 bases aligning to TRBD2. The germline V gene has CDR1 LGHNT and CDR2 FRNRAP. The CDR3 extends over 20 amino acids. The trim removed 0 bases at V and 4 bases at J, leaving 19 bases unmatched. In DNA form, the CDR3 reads TGTGCTAGTGGTTTGGTACGTAGGGCGCGGCGCGGGGGAGTTGCAGATACGCAGTATTTT. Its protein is CASGLVRRARRGGVADTQYF.